This T cell receptor beta chain was recovered during a study of T cell responses to AZD1222 COVID-19 vaccine. Of note for this clone: Its target is not known.

The CDR3 contains 17 residues. The V gene's germline CDR1 is LGHNT and CDR2 FRNRAP. The V and J ends lost 2 bases and 5 bases, in that order; junction bases with no gene match: 12. Study-wide results and caveats: Nearly half of the spike-specific TCRs reportedly recognize variant regions that carry no mutations. Clonal diversity may have been underestimated, and the donors were mostly white British, with more females than males. There were vaccine-associated CD4 TCRs across spike, dominant at 160-218 and 743-854. Recipients of AZD1222 seropositive at baseline numbered only five or six.

Method: immunoSEQ multiplex PCR; TCRdb's copy keeps in-frame clones and lacks some. This sample has some 150,000 clones, with around nine tenths found just once. The sequenced sample was peripheral blood, obtained on day 0 of MenACWY control vaccination. The chain joins TRBV12-5 to TRBJ2-5; 9 nucleotides align to TRBD2. The receptor's source is an adult in good health. The CDR3: CASGLTPLAGVGETQYF. CDR3 nucleotide sequence: TGTGCTAGTGGTTTGACACCCTTAGCGGGGGTCGGGGAGACCCAGTACTTC.